Below, one T cell receptor (beta chain) is given with its context. In the study's own analysis: By means of reference gene primer amplification, nucleated cell counts were estimated. Some clones are missing from TCRdb's copy, which holds only in-frame ones; the method was immunoSEQ multiplex PCR. The D gene and trimming were derived from the DNA, and the V and J assignments and clone size from that table. The sample lists hundreds of thousands of clones; about 88% were seen once. Participant reports of clinical history set cohort assignment. This sample is part of a study of blood T cell repertoires in COVID-19. The germline V gene has CDR1 SGHTA and CDR2 FQGNSA. There are 14 residues in the CDR3. The junction had 10 bases not matched to a gene; V was cut back by 4 bases and J by 8 bases.

This receptor was obtained from a woman aged 45-65 years who had recovered from COVID-19. The J gene is TRBJ1-2, the V gene TRBV7-2; 7 bases are a match to TRBD1. Input material: PBMCs or T cells enriched from blood (not recorded which). CDR3 bases: TGTGCCAGCAGCTCAACACAGGGGACGGTCGGCTACACCTTC. It yields the protein CASSSTQGTVGYTF.